These 21 T cell receptor beta chains were sequenced from one sample in a study of radiation and T cells in renal cell carcinoma. Measured with immunoSEQ multiplex PCR; TCRdb has only the in-frame clones, and not every one. The sample lists around 17,000 clones; 58% were seen once. Sample treatment: treatment-naive control, cytoreductive nephrectomy. The sample was tumor tissue, taken from a patient whose treatment was nephrectomy without radiotherapy. These receptors came from a man aged 40-55 years with renal cell carcinoma.

The V call is TRBV4-1, the J call TRBJ1-3; 8 bases fit TRBD1. The CDR3 is 17 residues long. CDR1 is MGHRA and CDR2 is YSYEKL in the germline V gene. V was clipped by 7 bases and J by 0 bases; unmatched bases: 11. The CDR3 reads CASTATRDRNSGNTIYF. The CDR3 DNA sequence: TGCGCCAGCACCGCCACTAGGGACAGGAACTCTGGAAACACCATATATTTT.

The chain has TRBV15 and TRBJ2-4; D may be TRBD1 (5 bases). Germline V CDR1 and CDR2: LNHNV, YYDKDF (reference sequence). The CDR3 sequence is 15 residues long. The V end lost 1 base, the J end lost 2 bases, and 9 bases lay between the germline ends. CDR3 loop: CATSRGRVTKNIQYF. In DNA form, the CDR3 reads TGTGCCACCAGCAGAGGCAGGGTGACCAAAAACATTCAGTACTTC.

This clone is classed as medium-sized. This rearrangement joins TRBV10-3 to TRBJ1-5, with D perhaps matching TRBD1 (5 bases). The ends were cut back, 5 bases at V and 4 bases at J, with 12 bases in the middle. This CDR3 has 14 amino acids. Germline lookup yields CDR1 ENHRY and CDR2 SYGVKD. CDR3 sequence reads: CAISKDTGNQPQHF. In DNA form, the CDR3 reads TGTGCCATCAGTAAGGACACGGGAAATCAGCCCCAGCATTTT.

The V gene is TRBV7-2, the J gene TRBJ2-7, with unresolved D. The V gene lost 1 base and the J gene lost 1 base, with 8 bases spanning the gap. The CDR3 loop spans 14 amino acids. The germline V gene has CDR1 SGHTA and CDR2 FQGNSA. The CDR3 DNA is TGTGCCAGCAGCTTAGAGGTCGCATCCTACGAGCAGTACTTC. Translated: CASSLEVASYEQYF.

This clone was recorded a few times. The chain joins TRBV14 to TRBJ2-1; the D gene is possibly TRBD1 (6 bases). From germline, CDR1 is SGHDN and CDR2 FVKESK. This CDR3 contains 15 residues. V shed 2 bases and J shed 4 bases, with 12 bases lying between them. The CDR3 region has the DNA TGTGCCAGCAGCCAAATGGGACACAAATACAATGAGCAGTTCTTC. This translates into CASSQMGHKYNEQFF.

This clone was detected only once. V and J are TRBV6-1 and TRBJ2-7; D uncertain. Germline CDR1 and CDR2: MNHNS and SASEGT. Trimming removed 4 bases from V and 7 bases from J, with 20 bases in between. This CDR3 has 15 amino acids. DNA for the CDR3: TGTGCCAGCAGTGCATTTGAGACACAACTCGGAGAGCAGTACTTC. Protein: CASSAFETQLGEQYF.

This clone was picked up a small number of times. The chain couples TRBV5-1 to TRBJ2-3, with 15 bases lining up with TRBD2. CDR3 length: 17 amino acids. V lost 7 bases to trimming and J lost 2 bases; unmatched junction nucleotides: 8. The germline CDR1 and CDR2 sequences are SGHRS and YFSETQ. CDR3 sequence (DNA): TGCGCCAGCCGGAGAGGACTAGCGGGGGGGAACACAGATACGCAGTATTTT. Its translation is CASRRGLAGGNTDTQYF.

Only one count was recorded for this clone. CDR3 DNA: TGTGCCAGCACCCCACCCCGAGCCGTCGAAGCTTTCTTT. Protein sequence: CASTPPRAVEAFF. The chain recombines TRBV28 with TRBJ1-1; D gene ambiguous. Looked up from germline, CDR1 is MDHEN and CDR2 is SYDVKM. The CDR3 consists of 13 residues. Trimming stripped 7 bases from V and 8 bases from J, with 17 bases between. Drawing the rest from reference TRBV28 and TRBJ1-1, the complete variable domain is DVKVTQSSRYLVKRTGEKVFLECVQDMDHENMFWYRQDPGLGLRLIYFSYDVKMKEKGDIPEGYSVSREKKERFSLILESASTNQTSMYLCASTPPRAVEAFFGQGTRLTVV.

This clone showed up many times. The J gene is TRBJ1-5, the V gene TRBV15, with D possibly TRBD1 on 5 matching bases. Germline values: CDR1 LNHNV, CDR2 YYDKDF (reference sequence). This CDR3 spans 16 amino acids. V lost 3 bases, J lost 0 bases, and 12 bases lay in between. As DNA, the CDR3 is TGTGCCACCAGCAGTTTTGGAGGGGATAGCAATCAGCCCCAGCATTTT. Protein sequence: CATSSFGGDSNQPQHF.

This clone has a handful of counts. The rearrangement links TRBV7-3 to TRBJ1-2, with D unclear. CDR1 is SGHTA, CDR2 FQGTGA, per germline. CDR3 length: 13 residues. Between the trimmed V and J ends, which lost 1 base and 8 bases, there was a span of 11 bases. DNA of the CDR3: TGTGCCAGCAGCTTAATTAAGGGAGAGGGCTACACCTTC. Protein sequence: CASSLIKGEGYTF. Full variable domain (rest looked up from reference TRBV7-3 and TRBJ1-2): GAGVSQTPSNKVTEKGKYVELRCDPISGHTALYWYRQSLGQGPEFLIYFQGTGAADDSGLPNDRFFAVRPEGSVSTLKIQRTERGDSAVYLCASSLIKGEGYTFGSGTRLTVV.

The genes are TRBV30 and TRBJ2-5; 7 bases align to TRBD2. J was trimmed by 4 bases and V by 3 bases; bases with no gene match: 5. The germline V gene encodes CDR1 GTSNPN and CDR2 SVGIG (reference sequence). This CDR3 contains 13 residues. CDR3 in DNA: TGTGCCTGGAGACGGGGGGTAAGAGAGACCCAGTACTTC. It translates to CAWRRGVRETQYF. Combining the CDR3 with reference TRBV30 and TRBJ2-5 gives the whole variable domain SQTIHQWPATLVQPVGSPLSLECTVEGTSNPNLYWYRQAAGRGLQLLFYSVGIGQISSEVPQNLSASRPQDRQFILSSKKLLLSDSGFYLCAWRRGVRETQYFGPGTRLLVL.

J is TRBJ2-5 and V is TRBV11-2; TRBD2 aligns across 7 bases. The length of the CDR3 is 16 residues. V gave up 5 bases and J gave up 1 base; unmatched junction bases: 10. The germline gives CDR1 SGHAT, CDR2 FQNNGV. Written as DNA, the CDR3 is TGTGCCAGCAGCCTGAGGTGGGGGGGAGCCCAAGAGACCCAGTACTTC. Translation gives CASSLRWGGAQETQYF.

The chain combines TRBV6-6 with TRBJ2-5, with D perhaps assigned TRBD1 or TRBD2 (5 bases each). With 0 bases removed from V and 3 bases from J, the gap between germline ends came to 11 bases. CDR1 is MNHNY and CDR2 is SVGAGI in the germline V gene (reference sequence). The CDR3 is 15 residues long. The CDR3 DNA sequence: TGTGCCAGCAGTTACTCAGGGACCGCGAAAGAGACCCAGTACTTC. This encodes CASSYSGTAKETQYF.

The V call is TRBV5-1, the J call TRBJ1-4, with a possible D match to TRBD1 (5 bases). From germline, CDR1 is SGHRS and CDR2 YFSETQ. V shed 0 bases and J shed 3 bases, with 9 bases lying between them. The CDR3 totals 15 residues. The DNA of the CDR3 is TGCGCCAGCAGCTTGGCCGGGACTTCTAATGAAAAACTGTTTTTT. It encodes CASSLAGTSNEKLFF.

This chain links TRBV7-8 with TRBJ2-3; maybe TRBD2 (7 bases). Germline loops: CDR1 SGHVS, CDR2 FQNEAQ. The CDR3 covers 15 residues. The germline V and J ends were trimmed by 5 bases and 8 bases, with 20 bases remaining between them. The CDR3 nucleotides are TGTGCCAGCAGCCAGGCCCACTCGGGGGGCGGTACGCAGTATTTT. Translated, it gives CASSQAHSGGGTQYF.

J is TRBJ2-3 and V is TRBV2, with a tentative D call TRBD2 (5 bases). Germline lookup yields CDR1 SNHLY and CDR2 FYNNEI. V was shortened by 4 bases and J by 2 bases, with 13 bases between the two germline ends. This CDR3 comprises 15 residues. CDR3 sequence reads: CASSGGGGHTDTQYF. The CDR3 bases are TGTGCCAGCAGTGGTGGCGGAGGTCACACAGATACGCAGTATTTT.

This clone came up once. The rearrangement links TRBV7-9 to TRBJ2-6; D might be TRBD1 or TRBD2, each matching 5 bases. This CDR3 has 14 amino acids. Deletions cut 7 bases from V and 12 bases from J, with 19 bases between. Germline lookup yields CDR1 SEHNR and CDR2 FQNEAQ (reference sequence). The CDR3 nucleotides are TGTGCCAGCACCCTGGACGGGACCTTCGGCGTCCTGACTTTC. Protein: CASTLDGTFGVLTF.

The chain couples TRBV19 to TRBJ2-7; a possible D gene is TRBD2 (5 bases). Trimming removed 4 bases from V and 2 bases from J, with 6 bases in between. Germline V CDR1 and CDR2: LNHDA, SQIVND (reference sequence). This CDR3 region has 12 residues. CDR3 region: CASSTGTYEQYF. DNA for the CDR3: TGTGCCAGTAGTACCGGGACCTACGAGCAGTACTTC.

The chain has TRBV5-1 and TRBJ2-7; the match to TRBD1 covers 11 bases. Germline CDR1 SGHRS, CDR2 YFSETQ. V dropped 4 bases and J dropped 4; count of bases not matched to a gene: 13. The CDR3 is made up of 17 amino acids. CDR3 sequence (DNA): TGCGCCAGCAGCCAGGGCCCTCCGGGACAGGGGGTTTACGAGCAGTACTTC. Its protein is CASSQGPPGQGVYEQYF.

The V call is TRBV7-2, the J call TRBJ2-5, with 7 bases lining up with TRBD2. The CDR3 loop spans 13 amino acids. V dropped 4 bases and J dropped 10; count of bases not matched to a gene: 9. Germline V gives CDR1 SGHTA, CDR2 FQGNSA. Here the CDR3 DNA reads TGTGCCAGCAGCTCATCCGGGACTAAGGGCCAGTACTTC. Translation: CASSSSGTKGQYF.

The chain uses TRBV11-3 and TRBJ1-5; the D gene is possibly TRBD1 (6 bases). Trimming cost V 1 base and J 3 bases, with 22 bases left between them. The CDR3 loop spans 19 amino acids. The germline V gene has CDR1 SGHNT and CDR2 YENEEA. The CDR3 coding sequence is TGTGCCAGCAGCTTAGTACCGCAGGGGCCCCCTCATAACAATCAGCCCCAGCATTTT. It specifies CASSLVPQGPPHNNQPQHF.